What follows are 5 T cell receptor beta chains derived from one specimen sequenced in a study of T cells in narcolepsy. Profiling relied on immunoSEQ multiplex PCR, and the TCRdb table lists in-frame clones only, not all of them. The sample includes tens of thousands of clones, just over 60% of them seen just once. Sequencing input: memory (CD45RA-) CD4+ T cells from blood. The receptors stem from a human donor in good health.

This chain uses TRBV5-1 with TRBJ2-5; TRBD2 matches 11 bases. Germline CDR1 and CDR2: SGHRS and YFSETQ. The CDR3 extends over 17 amino acids. V was clipped by 4 bases and J by 5 bases; unmatched bases: 13. CDR3 in DNA: TGCGCCAGCAGCCCCGGACACGTAGCGGGAGGGTCGGAGACCCAGTACTTC. It specifies CASSPGHVAGGSETQYF. Variable domain in full (rest from reference TRBV5-1 and TRBJ2-5): KAGVTQTPRYLIKTRGQQVTLSCSPISGHRSVSWYQQTPGQGLQFLFEYFSETQRNKGNFPGRFSGRQFSNSRSEMNVSTLELGDSALYLCASSPGHVAGGSETQYFGPGTRLLVL.

The chain uses TRBV4-1 and TRBJ2-7; the match to TRBD1 covers 8 bases. Germline CDR1 is MGHRA and CDR2 is YSYEKL. J lost 0 bases, V lost 4 bases, and 11 bases had no gene match. The CDR3 has 17 amino acids. CDR3 DNA: TGCGCCAGCAGCCCTGGAACAGGGGGTCCCCCCTCCTACGAGCAGTACTTC. This gives the protein CASSPGTGGPPSYEQYF.

V gene TRBV4-1 combines with J gene TRBJ1-3; D is unclear. This CDR3 has 17 amino acids. Germline V gives CDR1 MGHRA, CDR2 YSYEKL. V was pared by 1 base and J by 1 base, with 14 bases between. CDR3 region: CASSQVDLGFSGNTIYF. For the CDR3, the DNA is TGCGCCAGCAGCCAAGTGGATTTGGGGTTTTCTGGAAACACCATATATTTT.

The V and J genes are TRBV4-2 and TRBJ2-6; a possible D gene is TRBD2 (6 bases). This CDR3 comprises 15 residues. Germline V gene data show CDR1 as LGHNA and CDR2 as YNFKEQ. The ends were cut back, 4 bases at V and 6 bases at J, with 13 bases in the middle. The CDR3 sequence is CASSPGVLKANVLTF. The CDR3 DNA sequence: TGTGCCAGCAGCCCGGGGGTCCTTAAGGCCAACGTCCTGACTTTC.

This clone was detected a few times. The chain is built from TRBV11-2 and TRBJ2-4; unclear D gene. Trimming pared 5 bases from V and 1 base from J, leaving 18 bases between. CDR1 and CDR2 (germline): SGHAT, FQNNGV. The CDR3 contains 17 residues. The DNA for the CDR3 is TGTGCCAGCAGCCCGAAAAACGCACACCTTGCCAAAAACATTCAGTACTTC. Translated: CASSPKNAHLAKNIQYF.